What follows are 30 T cell receptor beta chains derived from one specimen sequenced in a study of cytomegalovirus exposure and HLA in healthy donors. Primers for the PCR totalled 60 Vbeta and 13 Jbeta. Only in-frame clones appear in the TCRdb table, and some are missing; sequencing was by immunoSEQ multiplex PCR. In the table there are some 160,000 clones, 85% of which are singletons. The source material was PBMCs. The receptors stem from a man aged 25-45 years in good health and CMV-seropositive.

Only one count was recorded for this clone. The genes are TRBV19 and TRBJ2-7; 8 bases agree with TRBD2. J gave up 3 bases and V 3 bases, and 7 bases lay outside the gene matches. CDR3 size: 15 residues. Looked up from germline, CDR1 is LNHDA and CDR2 is SQIVND (reference sequence). CDR3 region: CASSIASGRVYEQYF. For the CDR3, the DNA is TGTGCCAGTAGTATCGCCAGCGGGAGAGTCTACGAGCAGTACTTC.

V gene TRBV10-1 combines with J gene TRBJ2-7, with TRBD2 identical over 10 bases. The CDR3 consists of 15 residues. Per germline, CDR1 WNHNN and CDR2 SYGVQD (reference sequence). Trimming removed 2 bases from V and 6 bases from J; junction bases left unmatched: 7. The CDR3 spells CASSEASGSFSEQYF. In nucleotides, the CDR3 is TGCGCCAGCAGTGAGGCTAGCGGGAGTTTCTCCGAGCAGTACTTC.

The chain recombines TRBV7-9 with TRBJ2-1, with TRBD2 as a possible D gene (5 bases). Trimming left V 1 base short and J 2 bases short, with 9 bases between. Germline CDR1 SEHNR, CDR2 FQNEAQ (reference sequence). The CDR3 totals 15 residues. CDR3 in amino acids: CASSLVGSPYNEQFF. The CDR3 DNA sequence: TGTGCCAGCAGCTTAGTTGGGAGCCCCTACAATGAGCAGTTCTTC. The complete variable domain, with remaining parts taken from reference TRBV7-9 and TRBJ2-1, reads DTGVSQNPRHKITKRGQNVTFRCDPISEHNRLYWYRQTLGQGPEFLTYFQNEAQLEKSRLLSDRFSAERPKGSFSTLEIQRTEQGDSAMYLCASSLVGSPYNEQFFGPGTRLTVL.

This chain uses TRBV7-2 with TRBJ2-2; D might be TRBD2 (6 bases). Trimming left V 7 bases short and J 4 bases short, with 28 bases between. In germline, CDR1 is SGHTA, CDR2 FQGNSA. This CDR3 has 19 amino acids. The CDR3 region has the DNA TGTGCCAGCACCTCAAAATTCGCGGGAATGACGGGTGGCACCGGGGAGCTGTTTTTT. Translating it yields CASTSKFAGMTGGTGELFF.

This clone was detected once. The CDR3 bases are TGTGCCAGCAGCTTGGCCAGCGGGGACAAAGCCGGCTACACCTTC. This encodes CASSLASGDKAGYTF. This chain uses TRBV5-4 with TRBJ1-2; D perhaps matches TRBD1 (6 bases). With 0 bases removed from V and 8 bases from J, the gap between germline ends came to 17 bases. CDR1 and CDR2 from the germline V gene are SGHNT and YYREEE (reference sequence). The CDR3 contains 15 residues. The full variable domain, completed using reference TRBV5-4 and TRBJ1-2, is ETGVTQSPTHLIKTRGQQVTLRCSSQSGHNTVSWYQQALGQGPQFIFQYYREEENGRGNFPPRFSGLQFPNYSSELNVNALELDDSALYLCASSLASGDKAGYTFGSGTRLTVV.

The gene calls are TRBV2 and TRBJ2-7; D ambiguous. The CDR3 contains 13 residues. CDR1 is SNHLY and CDR2 is FYNNEI in the germline V gene. Trimming shortened V by 7 bases and J by 0 bases, and 10 bases separated the two germline ends. CDR3: CASISIASYEQYV. As DNA, the CDR3 is TGTGCCAGCATCTCGATAGCCTCCTACGAGCAGTACGTC.

The chain recombines TRBV4-2 with TRBJ2-5; 12 bases map to TRBD2. J was trimmed by 0 bases and V by 2 bases; bases with no gene match: 7. Germline-derived CDR1 and CDR2 are LGHNA and YNFKEQ. The CDR3 is 18 residues long. CDR3 in amino acids: CASSQRTWTSGDQETQYF. The CDR3 bases are TGTGCCAGCAGCCAACGAACCTGGACTAGCGGGGACCAAGAGACCCAGTACTTC.

This clone came up once. The gene calls are TRBV19 and TRBJ1-5, with TRBD1 matching over 7 bases. CDR3 length: 15 residues. Per the germline V gene, CDR1 is LNHDA and CDR2 is SQIVND (reference sequence). The V gene end was trimmed by 7 bases and the J gene end by 2 bases; junction bases not matched to a gene: 8. The CDR3 coding sequence is TGTGCCAGTAATGACGACAGGGAGGGCAATCAGCCCCAGCATTTT. It specifies CASNDDREGNQPQHF.

The chain employs TRBV5-1 and TRBJ1-2; D ambiguous. Germline values: CDR1 SGHRS, CDR2 YFSETQ. The CDR3 has 14 residues. The V and J ends lost 4 bases and 6 bases respectively, with 16 bases between them. The CDR3 spells CASSGGRVLNGYTF. The CDR3 DNA sequence: TGCGCCAGCAGCGGAGGACGTGTTCTGAATGGCTACACCTTC.

There are many counts of this clone. The chain uses TRBV4-2 and TRBJ2-3, with TRBD2 identical over 9 bases. Per germline, CDR1 LGHNA and CDR2 YNFKEQ. V was pared by 0 bases and J by 1 base, with 2 bases of the junction left unmatched. The CDR3 is 16 residues long. The CDR3 loop reads CASSQDWTSGTDTQYF. For the CDR3, the DNA is TGTGCCAGCAGCCAAGATTGGACTAGCGGCACAGATACGCAGTATTTT.

The chain combines TRBV27 with TRBJ2-4, with TRBD1 as a possible D gene (5 bases). The CDR3 has 12 amino acids. Trimming removed 7 bases from V and 9 bases from J, with 13 bases in between. CDR1 is MNHEY, CDR2 SMNVEV, per germline (reference sequence). The DNA of the CDR3 is TGTGCCAGCACCTCCAGGGTAGGCATTCAGTACTTC. This codes for CASTSRVGIQYF.

This chain uses TRBV29-1 with TRBJ1-3; D is unclear. V was trimmed by 7 bases and J by 4 bases, leaving 8 bases between them. Germline loops: CDR1 SQVTM, CDR2 ANQGSEA. The CDR3 length is 11 residues. CDR3: CSGLRGNTIYF. The CDR3 DNA follows: TGCAGCGGCCTACGCGGAAACACCATATATTTT.

This clone was observed a single time. The rearrangement joins TRBV7-2 to TRBJ2-3; 8 bases align to TRBD2. The J segment lost 4 bases and the V segment lost 2 bases, leaving 2 bases of the junction unmatched. In germline, CDR1 is SGHTA, CDR2 FQGNSA. The CDR3 loop spans 14 amino acids. CDR3 nucleotide sequence: TGTGCCAGCAGCTTACAAGCGGGAGCAGATACGCAGTATTTT. Encoded protein: CASSLQAGADTQYF.

The CDR3 DNA follows: TGTGCCAGCAGCTCTTCGGCGGTGCTTACAGATACGCAGTATTTT. It yields the protein CASSSSAVLTDTQYF. The V and J genes are TRBV7-2 and TRBJ2-3; D unclear. Germline V gives CDR1 SGHTA, CDR2 FQGNSA. The V end was cut by 4 bases, the J end by 3 bases, with 14 bases between. The CDR3 spans 15 residues.

The chain links TRBV27 to TRBJ2-2; possibly TRBD1 for D (6 bases). This CDR3 region has 13 residues. Trimming removed 8 bases at V and 6 bases at J, with 13 bases between. The V gene's germline CDR1 is MNHEY and CDR2 SMNVEV (reference sequence). The CDR3 is CASHGRGSGELFF. CDR3 DNA: TGTGCCAGCCACGGAAGGGGGTCCGGGGAGCTGTTTTTT.

V gene TRBV2 combines with J gene TRBJ1-4; 9 nucleotides align to TRBD1. The CDR3 loop spans 16 amino acids. V lost 8 bases, J lost 10 bases, and 17 bases stayed unmatched. Germline loops: CDR1 SNHLY, CDR2 FYNNEI. CDR3 residues: CASRPRNAGQGAKLFF. CDR3 in DNA: TGTGCCAGCCGGCCCCGAAACGCGGGACAGGGCGCAAAACTGTTTTTT.

The chain employs TRBV7-2 and TRBJ2-7; the D is unclear. The V and J ends lost 5 bases and 4 bases respectively, with 12 bases between them. Germline V CDR1 and CDR2: SGHTA, FQGNSA. The CDR3 totals 13 residues. The CDR3 DNA follows: TGTGCCAGCAGCCTTAGTAAGCCTTACGAGCAGTACTTC. This encodes CASSLSKPYEQYF.

This clone was seen only once. The chain has TRBV4-3 and TRBJ2-7; no clear D. CDR3 length: 15 amino acids. The germline V gene encodes CDR1 LGHNA and CDR2 YSLEER. With 3 bases removed from V and 0 bases from J, the gap between germline ends came to 12 bases. CDR3 sequence reads: CASSQASQDSYEQYF. CDR3 bases: TGCGCCAGCAGCCAGGCGAGTCAGGACTCCTACGAGCAGTACTTC.

The chain is built from TRBV28 and TRBJ2-2, with TRBD1 matching 10 bases. Germline V CDR1 and CDR2: MDHEN, SYDVKM. V was pared by 8 bases and J by 5 bases, with 8 bases of the junction left unmatched. CDR3 length: 15 residues. The CDR3 loop is CASSRQGARTGELFF. In nucleotides, the CDR3 is TGTGCCAGCTCCAGACAGGGGGCGCGAACCGGGGAGCTGTTTTTT.

This clone occurred once. This chain connects TRBV30 to TRBJ2-5; no firm D call. The CDR3 totals 15 residues. Trimming stripped 2 bases from V and 1 base from J, with 14 bases between. CDR1 is GTSNPN, CDR2 SVGIG, per germline (reference sequence). CDR3 protein: CAWSPSDFLQETQYF. CDR3 in DNA: TGTGCCTGGAGTCCGTCAGACTTCCTCCAAGAGACCCAGTACTTC.

The table lists this clone with a count of one. The chain joins TRBV15 to TRBJ2-5; D gene uncertain. V lost 5 bases, J lost 11 bases, and 18 bases lay in between. This CDR3 has 13 amino acids. The germline CDR1 and CDR2 sequences are LNHNV and YYDKDF (reference sequence). The CDR3 protein is CATSPNPQVEQYF. The CDR3 nucleotides read TGTGCCACCAGCCCAAACCCCCAGGTAGAGCAGTACTTC.

This clone was seen a few times. The chain links TRBV4-1 to TRBJ1-1; the D gene is possibly TRBD1 (5 bases). Germline assignment: CDR1 MGHRA and CDR2 YSYEKL. The CDR3 runs to 17 residues. The germline V and J ends were trimmed by 0 bases and 0 bases, with 14 bases remaining between them. CDR3 DNA: TGCGCCAGCAGCCAAGAGTTCAGGGAGGAGGTGAACACTGAAGCTTTCTTT. It codes for CASSQEFREEVNTEAFF.

The chain employs TRBV19 and TRBJ2-7, with D possibly TRBD2 on 6 matching bases. CDR1 and CDR2 from the germline V gene are LNHDA and SQIVND (reference sequence). Trimming took off 5 bases at V and 2 bases at J, with 13 bases between the two ends. CDR3 length: 14 amino acids. Written as DNA, the CDR3 is TGTGCCAGTAGTTCCCTGACGGGGGCCTACGAGCAGTACTTC. It specifies CASSSLTGAYEQYF.

This chain uses TRBV21-1 with TRBJ2-3; the listed D gene, TRBD2, was not tested against the DNA. TRBV21-1 is labeled a pseudogene. There are 15 residues in the CDR3. The CDR3 nucleotides read TGTGCCAGCACACCGGGTCCTTTCTACACAGATACGCAGTATTTT. This gives the protein CASTPGPFYTDTQYF.

V gene TRBV7-2 combines with J gene TRBJ2-2; a possible D gene is TRBD2 (6 bases). The V gene lost 1 base and the J gene lost 1 base, with 7 bases spanning the gap. Germline CDR1 is SGHTA and CDR2 is FQGNSA. The CDR3 contains 15 residues. Written as DNA, the CDR3 is TGTGCCAGCAGCTTAGGTAGCGGGAACACCGGGGAGCTGTTTTTT. The encoded protein is CASSLGSGNTGELFF.

V and J are TRBV18 and TRBJ2-7; 11 bases map to TRBD2. This CDR3 has 16 amino acids. Germline V gives CDR1 KGHSH, CDR2 LQKENI. With V trimmed by 3 bases and J by 2 bases, 6 bases remained unmatched. CDR3 sequence reads: CASSPRSGRAAYEQYF. DNA of the CDR3: TGTGCCAGCTCACCTCGTAGCGGGAGGGCCGCCTACGAGCAGTACTTC.

This chain connects TRBV11-3 to TRBJ2-1; D may be TRBD2 (7 bases). The CDR3 consists of 15 residues. The germline gives CDR1 SGHNT, CDR2 YENEEA. The germline V and J ends were trimmed by 4 bases and 4 bases, with 14 bases remaining between them. The CDR3 nucleotides read TGTGCCAGCAGCTGGGGGCGGGAGAAATACAATGAGCAGTTCTTC. Translation: CASSWGREKYNEQFF. Complete variable domain (other parts from reference TRBV11-3 and TRBJ2-1): EAGVVQSPRYKIIEKKQPVAFWCNPISGHNTLYWYLQNLGQGPELLIRYENEEAVDDSQLPKDRFSAERLKGVDSTLKIQPAELGDSAVYLCASSWGREKYNEQFFGPGTRLTVL.

The gene calls are TRBV10-2 and TRBJ1-2, with a weak D call TRBD1 (6 bases). The CDR3 has 15 amino acids. Germline V CDR1 and CDR2: WSHSY, SAAADI. V was clipped by 3 bases and J by 2 bases, with 13 bases between them. CDR3: CASSEGGAGNYGYTF. The CDR3 nucleotides read TGCGCCAGCAGTGAAGGGGGGGCCGGGAACTATGGCTACACCTTC.

A single count supports this clone. The chain couples TRBV5-6 to TRBJ1-2; D is unresolved. Germline V gene sequence: CDR1 SGHDT, CDR2 YYEEEE. The CDR3 sequence is 14 residues long. V was pared by 3 bases and J by 3 bases, with 12 bases between. The CDR3 DNA sequence: TGTGCCAGCAGCTGGGCGGGAATTTACTATGGCTACACCTTC. This encodes CASSWAGIYYGYTF. Supplemented by reference TRBV5-6 and TRBJ1-2, the full variable domain reads DAGVTQSPTHLIKTRGQQVTLRCSPKSGHDTVSWYQQALGQGPQFIFQYYEEEERQRGNFPDRFSGHQFPNYSSELNVNALLLGDSALYLCASSWAGIYYGYTFGSGTRLTVV.

The chain recombines TRBV11-3 with TRBJ2-7; the match to TRBD2 covers 7 bases. This CDR3 contains 13 residues. Germline values: CDR1 SGHNT, CDR2 YENEEA. V lost 5 bases and J lost 3; bases outside the gene matches: 4. The CDR3 spells CASSPAGDYEQYF. The CDR3 DNA sequence: TGTGCCAGCAGCCCGGCGGGAGACTACGAGCAGTACTTC.